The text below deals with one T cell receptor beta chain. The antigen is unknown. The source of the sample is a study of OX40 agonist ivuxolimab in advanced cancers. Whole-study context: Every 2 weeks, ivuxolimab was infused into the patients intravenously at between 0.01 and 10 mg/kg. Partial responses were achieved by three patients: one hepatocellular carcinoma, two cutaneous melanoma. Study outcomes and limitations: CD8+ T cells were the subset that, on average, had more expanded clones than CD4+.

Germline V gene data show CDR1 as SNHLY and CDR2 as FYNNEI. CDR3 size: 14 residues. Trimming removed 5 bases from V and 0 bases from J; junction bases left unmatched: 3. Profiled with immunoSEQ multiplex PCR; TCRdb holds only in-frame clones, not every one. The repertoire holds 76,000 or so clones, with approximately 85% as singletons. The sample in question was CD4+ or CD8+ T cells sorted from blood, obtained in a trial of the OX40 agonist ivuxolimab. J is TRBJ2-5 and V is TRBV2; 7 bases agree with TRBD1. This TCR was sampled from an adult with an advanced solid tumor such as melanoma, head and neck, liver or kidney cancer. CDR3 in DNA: TGTGCCAGCAGTCGGGACAGAAACCAAGAGACCCAGTACTTC. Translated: CASSRDRNQETQYF.